The TCR beta chain under discussion was sequenced for a study of CD8+ T cells in alopecia areata. Overall study: Administration of oral tofacitinib to treated patients was at 5 to 10 mg twice daily. Treatment ran 6 to 18 months, with 6 months of follow-up afterward.

Investigators isolated RNA and reverse transcribed it into cDNA to act as the sequencing template. Only in-frame clones appear in the TCRdb table, and some are missing; sequencing was by immunoSEQ multiplex PCR. This repertoire shows 110,000 to 150,000 clones, 70% to 90% found once; its top ten account for around 14%. The treatment denotes: oral pan-JAK inhibitor, 5-10 mg twice daily. The sorting of PBMCs gave CD4+ and CD8+ T cells. On this clone itself: Its antigen is undetermined.

Notes on the study in general: Normal skin's resident alphabeta T cells are also sequenced in scalp samples.

From germline, CDR1 is SQVTM and CDR2 ANQGSEA. There are 13 residues in the CDR3. The V and J ends lost 8 bases and 5 bases, in that order; junction bases with no gene match: 4. The sequence was collected from a human donor with alopecia areata. The chain joins TRBV29-1 to TRBJ2-1, with 12 nucleotides matching TRBD2. Sequencing used CD8+ T cells sorted from blood, obtained at week 4, from a patient treated with tofacitinib. The CDR3 DNA is TGCAGCCTGCGACTAGCGGGGGACAATGAGCAGTTCTTC. This translates into CSLRLAGDNEQFF.